This entry lists 14 T cell receptor beta chains sequenced from one sample in a study of T cell changes during pregnancy in multiple sclerosis. TCRdb keeps only in-frame clones here, not all; method: immunoSEQ multiplex PCR. The table lists about 57,000 clones, 85% to 95% of them singletons, with roughly 3.5% in the top ten. This specimen was peripheral blood, taken after pregnancy. The receptors originated from a female donor in good health, enrolled as a control in a pregnancy study.

The chain uses TRBV7-2 and TRBJ2-2; 11 bases are a match to TRBD2. The V gene end was trimmed by 4 bases and the J gene end by 2 bases; junction bases not matched to a gene: 3. There are 16 residues in the CDR3. Germline CDR1 is SGHTA and CDR2 is FQGNSA. CDR3 coding DNA: TGTGCCAGCAGCTGGCGACTAGCGGGAAACACCGGGGAGCTGTTTTTT. It is translated as CASSWRLAGNTGELFF. Full variable domain (outside the CDR3, taken from reference TRBV7-2 and TRBJ2-2): GAGVSQSPSNKVTEKGKDVELRCDPISGHTALYWYRQSLGQGLEFLIYFQGNSAPDKSGLPSDRFSAERTGGSVSTLTIQRTQQEDSAVYLCASSWRLAGNTGELFFGEGSRLTVL.

This clone was detected only a few times. This chain uses TRBV20-1 with TRBJ2-1; no firm D call. The CDR3 is 11 residues long. The ends were cut back, 2 bases at V and 4 bases at J, with 3 bases in the middle. CDR1 is DFQATT and CDR2 is SNEGSKA in the germline V gene (reference sequence). The CDR3 DNA sequence: TGCAGTGCTAGACTTTACAATGAGCAGTTCTTC. Amino acids: CSARLYNEQFF.

This clone was observed a single time. J is TRBJ2-5 and V is TRBV5-1; TRBD2 might be the D (6 bases). With the DNA end fitting TRBJ2-7 better, the J assignment may be wrong. This CDR3 spans 19 amino acids. The V gene's germline CDR1 is SGHRS and CDR2 YFSETQ. DNA for the CDR3: TGCGCCAGCAGTTTGCGACCCCCGGGGGTGTCGCAAAACAACTACGAGCAGTACTTC. This gives the protein CASSLRPPGVSQNNYEQYF.

The chain carries TRBV4-1 and TRBJ1-1; the D is unclear. This CDR3 contains 14 residues. Trimming removed 0 bases at V and 5 bases at J, with 10 bases between. Germline loops: CDR1 MGHRA, CDR2 YSYEKL. Written as DNA, the CDR3 is TGCGCCAGCAGCCAAGATCTAGACGGGACTGAAGCTTTCTTT. Its translation: CASSQDLDGTEAFF.

The chain joins TRBV28 to TRBJ2-7; D is unclear. This CDR3 is built from 12 residues. Germline lookup yields CDR1 MDHEN and CDR2 SYDVKM. Trimming pared 5 bases from V and 7 bases from J, leaving 12 bases between. The CDR3 loop reads CASSALTGEQYF. The CDR3 DNA sequence: TGTGCCAGCAGTGCCCTCACTGGTGAGCAGTACTTC. Combining the CDR3 with reference TRBV28 and TRBJ2-7 gives the whole variable domain DVKVTQSSRYLVKRTGEKVFLECVQDMDHENMFWYRQDPGLGLRLIYFSYDVKMKEKGDIPEGYSVSREKKERFSLILESASTNQTSMYLCASSALTGEQYFGPGTRLTVT.

The rearrangement links TRBV4-1 to TRBJ1-5; TRBD1 might be the D (5 bases). The germline V gene has CDR1 MGHRA and CDR2 YSYEKL. Trimming stripped 0 bases from V and 4 bases from J, with 16 bases between. This CDR3 has 17 residues. This CDR3 reads CASSQEGGRSPNQPQHF. The CDR3 DNA sequence: TGCGCCAGCAGCCAAGAGGGGGGGAGGTCACCAAATCAGCCCCAGCATTTT.

This sequence joins TRBV11-2 and TRBJ2-5; a possible D gene is TRBD1 (5 bases). Between the trimmed V and J ends, which lost 0 bases and 4 bases, there was a span of 12 bases. The CDR3 extends over 15 amino acids. Germline CDR1 is SGHAT and CDR2 is FQNNGV. CDR3 coding DNA: TGTGCCAGCAGCTTAGATCTCGACAGTGCAGAGACCCAGTACTTC. Translation gives CASSLDLDSAETQYF.

CDR3 protein: CASSPTPSGGPVTDTQYF. Here the CDR3 DNA reads TGTGCCAGCAGCCCCACTCCTAGCGGGGGGCCCGTCACAGATACGCAGTATTTT. The V call is TRBV11-2, the J call TRBJ2-3; 11 positions match TRBD2. Germline loops: CDR1 SGHAT, CDR2 FQNNGV. The junction had 12 bases not matched to a gene; V was cut back by 5 bases and J by 2 bases. The CDR3 runs to 18 residues.

This rearrangement joins TRBV6-5 to TRBJ1-1; the D is unclear. CDR1 MNHEY and CDR2 SVGAGI come from the germline V gene. The length of the CDR3 is 13 residues. V was clipped by 7 bases and J by 1 base, with 10 bases between them. CDR3 in DNA: TGTGCCAGCACCAGAGACACGAACACTGAAGCTTTCTTT. Translation gives CASTRDTNTEAFF.

This chain connects TRBV4-2 to TRBJ1-3; D might be TRBD1 (6 bases). The V and J ends lost 2 bases and 0 bases respectively, with 11 bases between them. Germline V CDR1 and CDR2: LGHNA, YNFKEQ. The CDR3 is made up of 16 amino acids. This chain's CDR3 is CASSQLDRNSGNTIYF. The CDR3 DNA follows: TGTGCCAGCAGCCAACTTGACAGGAACTCTGGAAACACCATATATTTT.

J is TRBJ2-5 and V is TRBV19, with D possibly matching TRBD2 (6 bases). V lost 10 bases and J lost 4, with 19 bases in between. The germline V gene has CDR1 LNHDA and CDR2 SQIVND (reference sequence). The CDR3 length is 14 residues. In DNA form, the CDR3 reads TGTGCCAACACTCCTGGAGGGAGCGTAGAGACCCAGTACTTC. Translating gives CANTPGGSVETQYF.

Only one count was recorded for this clone. The chain is built from TRBV4-2 and TRBJ1-2; D is unclear. V was cut by 0 bases and J by 0 bases, with 11 bases left in between. Germline V gene sequence: CDR1 LGHNA, CDR2 YNFKEQ. CDR3 length: 16 amino acids. The CDR3 nucleotides are TGTGCCAGCAGCCAAGATCCCCAGGCGCCTAACTATGGCTACACCTTC. Translating it yields CASSQDPQAPNYGYTF.

The chain links TRBV7-9 to TRBJ1-1, with D possibly being TRBD1 (5 bases). V lost 3 bases to trimming and J lost 3 bases, with 14 bases between them. The CDR3 is 15 residues long. From germline, CDR1 is SEHNR and CDR2 FQNEAQ (reference sequence). This CDR3 reads CASSFGSGLDTEAFF. The CDR3 DNA is TGTGCCAGCAGCTTTGGGTCGGGACTGGACACTGAAGCTTTCTTT. The whole variable domain, filled in from reference TRBV7-9 and TRBJ1-1, reads DTGVSQNPRHKITKRGQNVTFRCDPISEHNRLYWYRQTLGQGPEFLTYFQNEAQLEKSRLLSDRFSAERPKGSFSTLEIQRTEQGDSAMYLCASSFGSGLDTEAFFGQGTRLTVV.

J is TRBJ1-2 and V is TRBV28; a weak D match, TRBD1 (5 bases). The CDR3 consists of 12 residues. Germline V lookup: CDR1 MDHEN, CDR2 SYDVKM. Trimming removed 10 bases from V and 7 bases from J, with 16 bases in between. CDR3 amino acids: CANRPQRGGYTF. The CDR3 DNA sequence: TGTGCCAACCGACCTCAAAGGGGTGGCTACACCTTC.